Listed below are T cell receptor beta chains from one sample, sequenced in a study of cytomegalovirus exposure and HLA in healthy donors. Repertoires were generated with immunoSEQ multiplex PCR, while TCRdb's copy carries only in-frame clones and drops some. The data hold over 150,000 clones, with about four fifths observed a single time. The sequencing input was PBMCs. The receptors were gathered from a woman in her forties or fifties in good health and CMV-seronegative. CDR3s include the opening cysteine and the closing phenylalanine or tryptophan. Rows may omit the clone size; those that give it use once, few, many or a size class.

cdr3_aa clone_size v_call
CASSPGQGGTEAFF NA TRBV9
CSSSLAGQRDEQFF NA TRBV7-9
CASSLGTGAYEQYF few TRBV7-2
CASSQGQDSNQPQHF NA TRBV4-2
CASSPSGRTDRVHF NA TRBV6-5
CASSPFEGGGSYNEQFF NA TRBV9
CAGTPFGGVRPQHF NA TRBV6-1
CASSIEGTGITYEQYF NA TRBV19
CASSEGGRTVANYGYTF NA TRBV10-2
CASSQDAVGVNTGELFF NA TRBV4-3
CAIREVQGGASHTEAFF NA TRBV10-3
CASSIVAGGTEAFF NA TRBV19
CASRNNLAGGLYNEQFF NA TRBV25-1
CATSRGVAGVYEQYF NA TRBV15
CASSPGGVPDTQYF NA TRBV5-4
CASSPDNEQFF NA TRBV2
CASSLTRGRHEQYF NA TRBV5-5
CASSSYLSGRVLLFF NA TRBV7-2
CATSTVFSNQPQHF NA TRBV28
CAWIPLSGVGDYEQYF NA TRBV30
CASSQAQGEGNTIYF NA TRBV4-3
CASSPLKGQGTDTQYF NA TRBV19
CATHRTGPYGYTF NA TRBV6-5
CASSGTGNEQYF NA TRBV6-1
CAWEGLDRGRGGELFF NA TRBV30
CASSRATGRASYNEQFF NA TRBV5-4
CASSLVVSSTDTQYF NA TRBV7-2
CASSLDASGGSNEQFF NA TRBV5-1
CASTQAGAKNIQYF NA TRBV19
CASSTSGGLAREQFF NA TRBV19
CASSRNDSPLHF NA TRBV11-1
CASSLEQGAKKLFF once TRBV11-2
CASSLARSGGIHEQFF NA TRBV18
CASSHFSPRAGANVLTF NA TRBV27
CASSYRREGYEQYF NA TRBV6-5
CASRSTGGLYEKLFF once TRBV6-5
CASSRGGNTEAFF NA TRBV6-1
CASSIVPGLDEQYF NA TRBV19
CASSEWTGGSNYGYTF NA TRBV6-1
CASSFLLSYRGNNHNEQFF NA TRBV11-2